This entry lists 14 T cell receptor beta chains sequenced from one sample in a study of persistence of HIV-infected CD4 T cells. The immunoSEQ assay was version 4, run in survey mode. Data came from immunoSEQ multiplex PCR; TCRdb stores just in-frame clones and leaves some out. The sample shows roughly 34,000 clones, around 80% of them seen only once. The antigens for these receptors are not known. Stimulation used 10 ug/mL lysate from CMV-infected fibroblasts. Sorted nonresponding memory CD4+ T cells were CD40L-negative, CD69-negative, CD45RO-high. Sequences were derived from CD4+ T cells sorted from PBMCs after 18-hour stimulation, sampled from a patient who received antiretroviral therapy. These receptors were taken from an adult woman with HIV who was CMV-seropositive.

The V call is TRBV6-5, the J call TRBJ1-1; unclear D gene. This CDR3 is 14 amino acids long. The V end lost 7 bases, the J end lost 0 bases, and 12 bases lay between the germline ends. Germline V gives CDR1 MNHEY, CDR2 SVGAGI. CDR3 nucleotide sequence: TGTGCCAGCACCAGTCCGGGTTTGAACACTGAAGCTTTCTTT. Its translation is CASTSPGLNTEAFF.

The chain combines TRBV19 with TRBJ1-5, with no clear D. Germline CDR1 LNHDA, CDR2 SQIVND (reference sequence). Trimming took 5 bases from V and 6 from J, leaving 14 bases between them. CDR3 length: 14 residues. CDR3 sequence: CASSPRTAAQPQHF. Written as DNA, the CDR3 is TGTGCCAGTAGTCCGCGCACAGCGGCTCAGCCCCAGCATTTT.

The chain is built from TRBV5-1 and TRBJ2-1, with D maybe TRBD1 (6 bases). V was clipped by 1 base and J by 1 base, with 9 bases between them. The CDR3 totals 15 residues. CDR1 is SGHRS and CDR2 is YFSETQ in the germline V gene. In DNA form, the CDR3 reads TGCGCCAGCAGCTTGCAGGGGATTTCCTACAATGAGCAGTTCTTC. Translation gives CASSLQGISYNEQFF.

The rearrangement links TRBV2 to TRBJ1-1; D call uncertain. V shed 6 bases and J shed 0 bases, with 8 bases lying between them. The germline V gene encodes CDR1 SNHLY and CDR2 FYNNEI. The CDR3 loop spans 13 amino acids. The CDR3 loop is CASRDELNTEAFF. In nucleotides, the CDR3 is TGTGCCAGCAGGGACGAACTGAACACTGAAGCTTTCTTT.

V is TRBV3-1 (or the pseudogene TRBV3-2) and J is TRBJ2-2; D remains ambiguous. CDR3 length: 12 amino acids. V dropped 9 bases and J dropped 4 bases, with 9 bases sitting between them. Germline V gene lookup returns CDR1 LGHDT and CDR2 YNNKEL (reference sequence). The chain's CDR3 is CASKKGTGELFF. In nucleotides, the CDR3 is TGTGCCAGTAAAAAGGGCACCGGGGAGCTGTTTTTT.

The V call is TRBV18, the J call TRBJ2-7, with D tentatively TRBD1 or TRBD2 (5 bases each). Trimming left V 6 bases short and J 0 bases short, with 15 bases between. Germline values: CDR1 KGHSH, CDR2 LQKENI. The CDR3 consists of 15 residues. The CDR3: CASSLNSGTSYEQYF. The CDR3 DNA is TGTGCCAGCTCCCTTAACTCCGGGACCTCCTACGAGCAGTACTTC.

The chain is built from TRBV7-9 and TRBJ1-1; D unresolved. Trimming shortened V by 5 bases and J by 0 bases, and 16 bases separated the two germline ends. The CDR3 contains 16 residues. Germline V gene sequence: CDR1 SEHNR, CDR2 FQNEAQ (reference sequence). CDR3 bases: TGTGCCAGCAGCACCCTGGCGACACGGATGAACACTGAAGCTTTCTTT. Translating it yields CASSTLATRMNTEAFF.

The chain couples TRBV6-2 or TRBV6-3 to TRBJ1-6, with D perhaps TRBD1 (6 bases). V lost 5 bases to trimming and J lost 9 bases, with 20 bases between them. CDR3 size: 16 residues. Per germline, CDR1 MNHEY and CDR2 SVGEGT. The CDR3 here is CASSPISTGIVSPLHF. CDR3 nucleotide sequence: TGTGCCAGCAGTCCAATTTCAACAGGGATCGTTTCACCCCTCCACTTT.

The gene calls are TRBV28 and TRBJ2-7, with 10 nucleotides matching TRBD1. The CDR3 has 15 residues. CDR1 and CDR2 from the germline V gene are MDHEN and SYDVKM. V shed 6 bases, J shed 2 bases, and the junction held 7 bases outside the gene matches. CDR3 amino acids: CASSSEGTGAYEQYF. CDR3 DNA: TGTGCCAGCAGCTCGGAGGGGACAGGGGCCTACGAGCAGTACTTC.

The sample holds a few counts of this clone. The chain recombines TRBV15 with TRBJ1-2; D not resolved. The CDR3 spans 12 residues. CDR1 is LNHNV and CDR2 is YYDKDF in the germline V gene (reference sequence). V was pared by 0 bases and J by 4 bases, with 3 bases between. In DNA form, the CDR3 reads TGTGCCACCAGCAGAGACGGCTATGGCTACACCTTC. It specifies CATSRDGYGYTF.

The rearrangement links TRBV6-6 to TRBJ1-2, with D possibly being TRBD1 (5 bases). V lost 6 bases, J lost 4 bases, and 12 bases lay in between. The CDR3 loop spans 13 amino acids. CDR1 and CDR2 (germline): MNHNY, SVGAGI (reference sequence). The CDR3 loop reads CASRNGGGYGYTF. The DNA for the CDR3 is TGTGCCAGCAGAAACGGGGGTGGCTATGGCTACACCTTC.

The rearrangement links TRBV28 to TRBJ1-6, with 7 bases fitting TRBD1. The CDR3 length is 14 residues. After removal of 4 bases from V and 6 bases from J, the junction contained 3 bases not matched to a gene. Germline V gene lookup returns CDR1 MDHEN and CDR2 SYDVKM. CDR3 loop: CASSSGTANSPLHF. The CDR3 DNA sequence: TGTGCCAGCAGTTCCGGGACAGCTAATTCACCCCTCCACTTT. The full variable domain, its missing parts supplied by reference TRBV28 and TRBJ1-6, is DVKVTQSSRYLVKRTGEKVFLECVQDMDHENMFWYRQDPGLGLRLIYFSYDVKMKEKGDIPEGYSVSREKKERFSLILESASTNQTSMYLCASSSGTANSPLHFGNGTRLTVT.

V is TRBV24-1 and J is TRBJ2-1; 7 nucleotides line up with TRBD2. This CDR3 region has 14 residues. CDR1 is KGHDR, CDR2 SFDVKD, per germline. Trimming at V came to 5 bases and at J to 9 bases, leaving 9 bases not matched to a gene. This CDR3 reads CATSVGESGGEQFF. CDR3 DNA sequence: TGTGCCACCAGTGTCGGAGAGTCGGGAGGTGAGCAGTTCTTC.

V gene TRBV19 combines with J gene TRBJ2-1; 14 bases align to TRBD2. Trimming cost V 7 bases and J 6 bases; bases outside gene matches: 5. Germline-derived CDR1 and CDR2 are LNHDA and SQIVND (reference sequence). CDR3 length: 15 amino acids. The CDR3 is CASTSTSGGANEQFF. Written as DNA, the CDR3 is TGTGCCAGTACCTCGACTAGCGGGGGGGCCAATGAGCAGTTCTTC.